This T cell receptor (beta chain) derives from a study of CD8 T cells in ankylosing spondylitis. General observations from the study: It appeared that ankylosing spondylitis blood was characterized by a TCR beta motif of fewer than 10 highly homologous variants. Existing reports had already noted some motif variants in reactive arthritis synovial fluid and blood. Enrichment of disease-linked clones was reportedly significant in matched ankylosing spondylitis synovial fluid.

Concerning this clonotype: Its antigen is unidentified.

Researchers built TCR beta libraries using quantitative 5'-RACE with molecular barcodes. TCRdb passed the 5' RACE reads through MiXCR, listing each CDR3 protein once. The sample includes 160,000 or so distinct CDR3 sequences, 9.8% of them seen just once. J was trimmed by 6 bases and V by 3 bases; bases with no gene match: 2. The CDR3 length is 13 residues. The sample was blood, either unsorted or a sorted T cell fraction (not recorded which). V is TRBV12-3 or TRBV12-4 and J is TRBJ1-5; TRBD1 aligns across 7 bases. The TCR originated in a female donor with ankylosing spondylitis or in good health (not recorded which). CDR3 sequence reads: CASSLEGAQPQHF. The CDR3 bases are TGTGCCAGCAGTTTGGAGGGGGCTCAGCCCCAGCATTTT.